The clone carrying this T cell receptor (beta chain) was found a few times. Its specificity is not known. It was with a sample-barcoded 5' primer and a J-beta primer mix that a second PCR of roughly 7 to 12 cycles was run. TCRdb itself ran the 5' RACE reads through MiXCR, one entry per CDR3 protein. The data show approximately 1.5 million distinct CDR3 sequences, approximately 43% seen once. The sample belongs to a study of blood T cells in healthy people across ages. Points from the study as a whole: Long-lived donors carried more naive CD4+ cells and greater diversity than aged donors.

This CDR3 region has 15 residues. V shed 1 base and J shed 2 bases, with 10 bases lying between them. Germline assignment: CDR1 SGHTA and CDR2 FQGNSA. Sequencing input: blood. V usage is TRBV7-2 and J usage is TRBJ2-3; D gene unclear. This clonotype was obtained from a woman between 18 and 30 years old in good health. The CDR3 DNA follows: TGTGCCAGCAGCTTAGTCTGGGGATTCACAGATACGCAGTATTTT. This translates into CASSLVWGFTDTQYF.